This T cell receptor (beta chain) emerged from a study of T cells in localized non-small cell lung cancer. General study results and limits: Without multi-region sequencing, intratumor heterogeneity could not be excluded. A median 57 of the top 100 tumor clones appeared in adjacent lung. Clonality of T cells reached its maximum in uninvolved adjacent lung, surpassing tumor.

Assay: immunoSEQ multiplex PCR; the TCRdb copy retains only in-frame clones and omits some. The sample carries 55,000 to 75,000 clones, about nine tenths recorded once. For this clone: Its target is not known.

This CDR3 has 12 amino acids. Per the germline V gene, CDR1 is SQVTM and CDR2 is ANQGSEA. V was pared by 4 bases and J by 1 base, with 8 bases between. This clonotype originated in a man aged 35 to 69 with stage I lung adenocarcinoma. The rearrangement uses TRBV29-1 and TRBJ2-7; D call uncertain. The material was peripheral blood, obtained before any cancer treatment. This CDR3 reads CSVVLPSYEQYF. The CDR3 DNA reads TGCAGCGTTGTACTACCGTCCTACGAGCAGTACTTC.